One and the same sample provided the 28 T cell receptor beta chains below, sequenced in a study of shared clonotypes between healthy human individuals. Sequencing was performed with immunoSEQ multiplex PCR; in TCRdb, only in-frame clones are kept and a portion is missing. The table includes some 2.1 million clones, 95% detected once. The sample comprised naive CD4+ T cells sorted from blood. Regarding subset: CD45RA+ positively selected. These receptors originate from a young man in good health.

The chain carries TRBV5-1 and TRBJ2-5; 12 nucleotides match TRBD2. Losses at the gene ends were 4 bases for V and 0 bases for J; bases not matched to a gene: 4. The CDR3 runs 16 residues. Germline V lookup: CDR1 SGHRS, CDR2 YFSETQ. CDR3: CASSPGLAGNQETQYF. In nucleotides, the CDR3 is TGCGCCAGCAGCCCAGGACTAGCGGGGAACCAAGAGACCCAGTACTTC.

V is TRBV6-6 and J is TRBJ1-1, with TRBD1 identical over 8 bases. Germline CDR1 is MNHNY and CDR2 is SVGAGI (reference sequence). The CDR3 totals 14 residues. V was pared by 5 bases and J by 4 bases, with 6 bases of the junction left unmatched. DNA for the CDR3: TGTGCCAGCAGTAGGACAGGGCCGGGCACTGAAGCTTTCTTT. Translating it yields CASSRTGPGTEAFF.

The J gene is TRBJ2-1, the V gene TRBV18; 9 bases match TRBD1. V shed 3 bases, J shed 2 bases, and the junction held 8 bases outside the gene matches. The V gene's germline CDR1 is KGHSH and CDR2 LQKENI. The CDR3 extends over 17 amino acids. CDR3 sequence reads: CASSPDQDRGPYNEQFF. The CDR3 coding sequence is TGTGCCAGCTCACCGGATCAGGACAGGGGCCCCTACAATGAGCAGTTCTTC.

V is TRBV5-4 and J is TRBJ2-2; 8 bases are shared with TRBD1. The CDR3 contains 15 residues. Germline assignment: CDR1 SGHNT and CDR2 YYREEE (reference sequence). With 5 bases clipped from V and 10 bases from J, the junction kept 13 bases outside the gene matches. CDR3 sequence (DNA): TGTGCCAGCAGACGAGCAGGGGGCCCCACTGAGGAGCTGTTTTTT. Its protein product is CASRRAGGPTEELFF.

This chain connects TRBV5-4 to TRBJ2-3; D is undetermined. The CDR3 has 13 residues. The germline V and J ends were trimmed by 3 bases and 0 bases, with 5 bases remaining between them. Germline V gene lookup returns CDR1 SGHNT and CDR2 YYREEE (reference sequence). The CDR3 DNA is TGTGCCAGCAGCTCCATTAGCACAGATACGCAGTATTTT. Translated, it gives CASSSISTDTQYF. Filled out from reference TRBV5-4 and TRBJ2-3, the complete variable domain reads ETGVTQSPTHLIKTRGQQVTLRCSSQSGHNTVSWYQQALGQGPQFIFQYYREEENGRGNFPPRFSGLQFPNYSSELNVNALELDDSALYLCASSSISTDTQYFGPGTRLTVL.

The chain uses TRBV11-3 and TRBJ2-3; 11 bases are a match to TRBD2. The CDR3 is made up of 16 amino acids. Germline CDR1 reads SGHNT; CDR2 reads YENEEA. With V trimmed by 6 bases and J by 5 bases, 10 bases remained unmatched. The CDR3 reads CASSVSTGTSGDTQYF. CDR3 DNA: TGTGCCAGCAGTGTTTCTACCGGGACTAGCGGAGATACGCAGTATTTT. The whole variable domain, filled in from reference TRBV11-3 and TRBJ2-3, reads EAGVVQSPRYKIIEKKQPVAFWCNPISGHNTLYWYLQNLGQGPELLIRYENEEAVDDSQLPKDRFSAERLKGVDSTLKIQPAELGDSAVYLCASSVSTGTSGDTQYFGPGTRLTVL.

The genes are TRBV30 and TRBJ2-1, with 7 bases matching TRBD1. From germline, CDR1 is GTSNPN and CDR2 SVGIG (reference sequence). Losses at the gene ends were 3 bases for V and 5 bases for J; bases not matched to a gene: 10. The CDR3 is made up of 15 amino acids. CDR3 region: CAWSIQGRDNNEQFF. The CDR3 DNA is TGTGCCTGGAGCATACAGGGGCGAGACAACAATGAGCAGTTCTTC.

In the case of this clone: Other DNA sequences in the same sample also yield this CDR3. The chain combines TRBV5-1 with TRBJ1-5, with 7 positions matching TRBD1. The J segment lost 7 bases and the V segment lost 4 bases, leaving 8 bases of the junction unmatched. Germline V lookup: CDR1 SGHRS, CDR2 YFSETQ. The CDR3 is 14 amino acids. Written as DNA, the CDR3 is TGCGCCAGCAGCCCCTCAGGGGGGAACCAGCCCCAGCATTTT. Protein: CASSPSGGNQPQHF.

The rearrangement joins TRBV4-3 to TRBJ1-4, with a possible D match to TRBD1 (5 bases). Germline values: CDR1 LGHNA, CDR2 YSLEER. The CDR3 is 13 residues long. Trimming stripped 5 bases from V and 8 bases from J, with 12 bases between. For the CDR3, the DNA is TGCGCCAGCAGCAATAACCGGGGCGAAAAACTGTTTTTT. Residues: CASSNNRGEKLFF.

The chain combines TRBV6-1 with TRBJ1-4, with 7 bases identical to TRBD1. V shed 6 bases and J 7 bases; nucleotides not matched to a gene: 11. The germline V gene encodes CDR1 MNHNS and CDR2 SASEGT. The length of the CDR3 is 15 residues. The CDR3 spells CASSDGTVAIEKLFF. In nucleotides, the CDR3 is TGTGCCAGCAGCGATGGGACAGTCGCTATTGAAAAACTGTTTTTT.

Of note for this clone: An end of the junction does not agree with germline; a read error may underlie this. The chain combines TRBV5-1 with TRBJ2-1; 11 bases are a match to TRBD2. The CDR3 has 14 residues. CDR1 and CDR2 (germline): SGHRS, YFSETQ. In nucleotides, the CDR3 is TGCGCCGGCAGCCAACTAGCGGGAGAGGATGAGCAGTTCTTC. Protein sequence: CAGSQLAGEDEQFF.

A word on this clone: The same CDR3 arises from other DNA sequences in this sample as well. J is TRBJ2-5 and V is TRBV5-8; no clear D. V lost 4 bases and J 5 bases, leaving 6 bases between the germline ends. Germline V gives CDR1 SGHTS, CDR2 YDEGEE. The CDR3 extends over 11 amino acids. Here the CDR3 reads CASSPRETQYF. The CDR3 DNA follows: TGTGCCAGCAGCCCGCGGGAGACCCAGTACTTC.

To note about this clone: Within the sample, other DNA sequences also encode this same CDR3. This chain uses TRBV5-1 with TRBJ2-7; 10 nucleotides align to TRBD2. Trimming cost V 0 bases and J 7 bases; bases outside gene matches: 7. The CDR3 contains 15 residues. Germline V lookup: CDR1 SGHRS, CDR2 YFSETQ. CDR3 in amino acids: CASSLGLAGDGEQYF. CDR3 coding DNA: TGCGCCAGCAGCTTGGGGCTAGCGGGAGACGGGGAGCAGTACTTC.

The V gene is TRBV29-1, the J gene TRBJ1-1; 7 bases are shared with TRBD1. Germline V gene sequence: CDR1 SQVTM, CDR2 ANQGSEA. The CDR3 has 13 amino acids. V trimming: 7 bases; J trimming: 1 base; junction bases outside the gene matches: 6. The CDR3 sequence is CSGYGTANTEAFF. CDR3 coding DNA: TGCAGCGGTTACGGGACAGCGAACACTGAAGCTTTCTTT.

On this clone itself: This specimen includes other DNA sequences encoding the same CDR3. The chain couples TRBV5-4 to TRBJ2-1; D uncertain. The CDR3 is 13 amino acids. The V end was cut by 4 bases, the J end by 0 bases, with 5 bases between. Germline-derived CDR1 and CDR2 are SGHNT and YYREEE (reference sequence). The chain's CDR3 is CASSASSYNEQFF. Here the CDR3 DNA reads TGTGCCAGCAGCGCAAGCTCCTACAATGAGCAGTTCTTC.

The chain carries TRBV7-2 and TRBJ2-1; D not resolved. The CDR3 has 12 residues. V dropped 3 bases and J dropped 5 bases, with 5 bases sitting between them. CDR1 and CDR2 (germline): SGHTA, FQGNSA. This CDR3 is CASSFGNNEQFF. In DNA form, the CDR3 reads TGTGCCAGCAGCTTCGGAAACAATGAGCAGTTCTTC.

On this clone itself: At the DNA level, this CDR3 is encoded by other sequences in the same sample as well. The rearrangement links TRBV10-3 to TRBJ2-5, with a weak D call TRBD2 (6 bases). Germline CDR1 is ENHRY and CDR2 is SYGVKD. V was pared by 3 bases and J by 4 bases, with 9 bases between. The CDR3 runs to 13 residues. CDR3 DNA: TGTGCCATCAGTGAATGGGGGGTAGAGACCCAGTACTTC. Encoded protein: CAISEWGVETQYF.

Notes on this clone: The sample carries other DNA sequences with the same CDR3. The chain joins TRBV5-1 to TRBJ1-2; no clear D. Germline assignment: CDR1 SGHRS and CDR2 YFSETQ. The CDR3 has 15 residues. V lost 0 bases to trimming and J lost 0 bases, with 9 bases between them. The CDR3 region has the DNA TGCGCCAGCAGCTTGGGGGCAAAAGCTAACTATGGCTACACCTTC. Translating it yields CASSLGAKANYGYTF.

The chain has TRBV5-8 and TRBJ1-5; D is undetermined. The CDR3 covers 14 residues. Trimming removed 0 bases from V and 0 bases from J, with 4 bases in between. Germline V gives CDR1 SGHTS, CDR2 YDEGEE. The CDR3 loop reads CASSLGHSNQPQHF. The DNA for the CDR3 is TGTGCCAGCAGCTTGGGCCATAGCAATCAGCCCCAGCATTTT.

Turning to this clone: The sample has other DNA sequences that encode this CDR3 too. The V call is TRBV6-1, the J call TRBJ1-2, with D hard to call. Deletions cut 6 bases from V and 0 bases from J, with 8 bases between. This CDR3 contains 13 residues. Germline values: CDR1 MNHNS, CDR2 SASEGT. The CDR3 bases are TGTGCCAGCAGAACCGGGACTAACTATGGCTACACCTTC. Its translation is CASRTGTNYGYTF.

Remarks on this clone: A read error may explain this, as a much larger clone is one base away. The V and J genes are TRBV25-1 and TRBJ2-5; TRBD1 aligns across 7 bases. The CDR3 is 13 amino acids. Per the germline V gene, CDR1 is MGHDK and CDR2 is SYGVNS. V lost 6 bases and J lost 1; bases outside the gene matches: 2. The CDR3 sequence: CASRRTGQETQYF. The CDR3 nucleotides are TGTGCCAGCAGGAGGACAGGCCAAGAGACCCAGTACTTC. Complete variable domain (other parts from reference TRBV25-1 and TRBJ2-5): EADIYQTPRYLVIGTGKKITLECSQTMGHDKMYWYQQDPGMELHLIHYSYGVNSTEKGDLSSESTVSRIRTEHFPLTLESARPSHTSQYLCASRRTGQETQYFGPGTRLLVL.

As for this clone: The sample holds other DNA sequences that translate to the same CDR3. The V call is TRBV5-4, the J call TRBJ2-3; D gene ambiguous. The CDR3 length is 13 residues. V lost 4 bases to trimming and J lost 0 bases, with 6 bases between them. CDR1 and CDR2 (germline): SGHNT, YYREEE (reference sequence). The CDR3 region is CASSPPSTDTQYF. CDR3 nucleotide sequence: TGTGCCAGCAGCCCTCCAAGCACAGATACGCAGTATTTT.

The rearrangement links TRBV6-5 to TRBJ1-1, with D possibly TRBD1 on 5 matching bases. Germline loops: CDR1 MNHEY, CDR2 SVGAGI. V lost 9 bases and J 6 bases, leaving 8 bases between the germline ends. The CDR3 has 10 amino acids. CDR3 region: CASPRAEAFF. CDR3 nucleotide sequence: TGTGCCAGTCCCAGGGCTGAAGCTTTCTTT.

The chain combines TRBV15 with TRBJ1-5; D is uncertain. Trimming removed 4 bases at V and 3 bases at J, with 7 bases between. Looked up from germline, CDR1 is LNHNV and CDR2 is YYDKDF (reference sequence). CDR3 size: 13 residues. In DNA form, the CDR3 reads TGTGCCACCAGCATGGGCAACAATCAGCCCCAGCATTTT. It yields the protein CATSMGNNQPQHF.

The chain combines TRBV29-1 with TRBJ1-2, with TRBD1 as a possible D gene (6 bases). V lost 4 bases and J lost 7, with 19 bases in between. There are 14 residues in the CDR3. CDR1 and CDR2 from the germline V gene are SQVTM and ANQGSEA. CDR3 sequence reads: CSVADRLTWAGYTF. In nucleotides, the CDR3 is TGCAGCGTTGCCGACAGGTTAACTTGGGCTGGCTACACCTTC.

The chain links TRBV11-2 to TRBJ2-3; unclear D gene. The CDR3 contains 12 residues. The V and J ends lost 0 bases and 10 bases respectively, with 8 bases between them. Germline V CDR1 and CDR2: SGHAT, FQNNGV. The CDR3, as DNA: TGTGCCAGCAGCTTAGAATCGGACCCGCAGTATTTT. It encodes CASSLESDPQYF.

Turning to this clone: The sample carries other DNA sequences with the same CDR3. The genes are TRBV5-1 and TRBJ2-5, with D tentatively TRBD1 or TRBD2 (5 bases each). The CDR3 length is 15 residues. Germline V gene data show CDR1 as SGHRS and CDR2 as YFSETQ. The ends were cut back, 1 base at V and 1 base at J, with 11 bases in the middle. CDR3 nucleotide sequence: TGCGCCAGCAGCTTGAGGGGAGACCCCCAAGAGACCCAGTACTTC. The encoded protein is CASSLRGDPQETQYF.

Note on this clone: This may be a read error: a much more frequent sequence differs by one nucleotide. The chain couples TRBV29-1 to TRBJ2-7; 10 bases agree with TRBD2. Per germline, CDR1 SQVTM and CDR2 ANQGSEA. CDR3 size: 13 residues. CDR3: CSASRTSGYERYF. The CDR3 bases are TGCAGCGCTTCCCGGACTAGCGGATACGAGCGGTACTTC.